This entry describes one T cell receptor beta chain. The antigen it binds to is not known. Within one base of it there is no much larger clone, and no base qualities were kept. Ficoll-Paque density gradient centrifugation was the method used to isolate PBMCs. The instrument given in TCRdb is Illumina NovaSeq 6000. TCRalpha and TCRbeta cDNA libraries were constructed by 5'RACE with constant-segment primers, with sample barcodes and unique molecular identifiers being introduced. RNA was extracted from every sample with Trizol reagent. Libraries were amplified in two PCR steps, with a second sample barcode and Illumina TruSeq adapters added in the second step. The libraries were sequenced on an Illumina NovaSeq using 2 x 150 bp paired-end reads. The paper's processing steps were these. With migec v1.2.7, reads were demultiplexed and then collapsed into UMI-guided consensus sequences. With mixcr v2.1.11, UMI consensuses were aligned to TRA and TRB V and J templates and assembled into clonotypes. A clonotype was counted as expanded or contracted only if both edgeR and NoisET called the change significant, with noise models trained on biological replicates. For edgeR calls, the cutoffs were a false discovery rate-adjusted p below 0.01 and a log2 fold-change threshold of 1. As an exploratory analysis of dynamics, max-normalized trajectories of the 1000 most abundant clonotypes were examined with PCA combined with hierarchical clustering. The CD4 or CD8 phenotype of responding clones was assigned using the separately sequenced CD4+ and CD8+ repertoires. TCRdb itself trimmed the public reads at Q25 with fastp, ran MiXCR and retained productive beta chains. Rows matching on CDR3 protein sequence are summarized as one entry with the most common DNA and genes. For this entry, the V and J calls and clone size follow TCRdb and not the study's own pipeline. The sample table lists 350,000 to 500,000 distinct CDR3 sequences, about a sixth of them with a count of one. The ten largest clones capture 20% to 25% of the sample.

The germline V gene (reference sequence) supplies CDR1 DFQATT and CDR2 SNEGSKA. The CDR3 runs 14 amino acids, cysteine and phenylalanine included. Only the CDR3 DNA stays, 42 bases, in frame from base 1. Relative to germline, V is 5 bases shorter and J is 0 bases shorter, with 11 bases between their ends. The data were taken from a study of T-cell memory formation after mild COVID-19 (dated by TCRdb to the early 2020s). Background on the whole study: TCR sequence clusters from the two donors were largely donor specific. In a couple of donors, T-cell clones that expanded and contracted after mild COVID-19 were tracked by sequencing TCRalpha and TCRbeta repertoires over time. Two young, previously healthy adult volunteers, one female and one male, were included in the cohort. Summary of the overall study and its limitations: Contracting CD4+ clones were located mainly in the CM and EM memory subsets, whereas CD8+ clones were found to be enriched in EMRA. Clones that contracted from day 15 to 85 showed balanced CD4/CD8 phenotypes, whereas a second wave of clones that expanded from day 15 to 37 leaned towards CD4+. The second-wave clones that peaked on day 37 were not confirmed to be SARS-CoV-2 specific. Some responding clones were detected in pre-infection memory, suggesting pre-existing cross-reactive memory T cells joined the SARS-CoV-2 response. Only a couple of mild cases were covered in the study, and larger cohorts including severe cases with pre-infection samples were considered necessary.

Recombination joined TRBV20-1 with TRBJ1-3; a tentative D match to TRBD1 spans 5 bases. The specimen was PBMCs or a T cell subset sorted from them (not recorded which). The receptor's source is a man aged 18 to 30 who had mild COVID-19 (a few samples of this study predate the infection). The sample titles of this study are shuffled in the database, so cell type and time point are left out; the donor was told from shared clones. In nucleotides, the sequence is TGCAGTGCTGGGCGGGGGTCCTCTGGAAACACCATATATTTT. This is translated as CSAGRGSSGNTIYF.